This T cell receptor (beta chain) was found in a study of tumor and adjacent non-tumor tissue in lung cancer. Study-wide results and limits: Compared with tumor, normal lung showed significantly lower TCR diversity.

With regard to this clonotype: Its antigen is still unknown. This may stem from a read error, because a much larger clone lies one nucleotide away.

Three rounds of nested PCR, following a modified ARM-PCR protocol, produced the TCRbeta library. From the multiplex PCR reads, TCRdb called clonotypes with MiXCR, one entry per CDR3 protein. The data contain approximately 90,000 distinct CDR3 sequences, roughly 77% of them singletons. Germline CDR1 GTSNPN, CDR2 SVGIG (reference sequence). The CDR3 extends over 15 amino acids. RNA was extracted from bulk tissue without any cell sorting. This non-tumor lung sample came from over 3 cm beyond the tumor edge. This chain uses TRBV30 with TRBJ1-1, with D tentatively TRBD1 (5 bases). Input material: distant non-tumor lung tissue. This TCR derives from a woman between 50 and 59 years old with non-small cell lung cancer. CDR3 coding DNA: TGTGCCTGGAGCGCGACTAGCGGGGCCCGGACTGTAGCTTTCTTT. Protein product: CAWSATSGARTVAFF.